Shown below are 24 T cell receptor beta chains from a single sample sequenced in a study of T cells in localized non-small cell lung cancer. Generated by immunoSEQ multiplex PCR, the TCRdb table keeps only in-frame clones and is missing some. The table shows 50,000 to 60,000 clones, with less than 85% occurring only once. The sample was PBMCs, taken before any cancer treatment. All receptors come from a woman aged 35-70 years with stage II lung adenocarcinoma.

J is TRBJ1-6 and V is TRBV7-2, with 8 bases fitting TRBD1. The junction had 4 bases not matched to a gene; V was cut back by 8 bases and J by 10 bases. The CDR3 covers 12 residues. Per germline, CDR1 SGHTA and CDR2 FQGNSA. The CDR3 region is CASCQGASPLHF. The CDR3 DNA is TGTGCCAGCTGCCAGGGGGCCTCACCCCTCCACTTT.

The chain joins TRBV19 to TRBJ2-7; 9 nucleotides match TRBD1. The V gene end was trimmed by 3 bases and the J gene end by 3 bases; junction bases not matched to a gene: 3. CDR1 is LNHDA, CDR2 SQIVND, per germline (reference sequence). CDR3 length equals 14 residues. As DNA, the CDR3 is TGTGCCAGTAGTATTGGGGACAGGGTCTACGAGCAGTACTTC. Residues: CASSIGDRVYEQYF.

The chain uses TRBV5-1 and TRBJ1-4, with 10 bases lining up with TRBD1. V shed 1 base and J 5 bases; nucleotides not matched to a gene: 5. Germline lookup yields CDR1 SGHRS and CDR2 YFSETQ. The CDR3 is 16 amino acids. CDR3 sequence: CASSLSTGGGNEKLFF. The CDR3 DNA reads as TGCGCCAGCAGCTTGTCGACAGGGGGCGGGAATGAAAAACTGTTTTTT.

The chain is built from TRBV6-5 and TRBJ2-7; TRBD1 matches at 7 bases. The trim removed 6 bases at V and 6 bases at J, leaving 14 bases unmatched. The CDR3 loop spans 15 amino acids. The V gene's germline CDR1 is MNHEY and CDR2 SVGAGI. The CDR3 reads CASSLNPGQTSEQYF. The CDR3 DNA follows: TGTGCCAGCAGCCTAAATCCGGGACAGACCTCCGAGCAGTACTTC.

This sequence joins TRBV11-2 and TRBJ2-3; D possibly corresponds to TRBD2 (6 bases). Germline CDR1 and CDR2: SGHAT and FQNNGV. The CDR3 sequence is 15 residues long. V was clipped by 1 base and J by 4 bases, with 12 bases between them. CDR3 in amino acids: CASSLGASAADTQYF. For the CDR3, the DNA is TGTGCCAGCAGCTTAGGGGCTAGCGCGGCAGATACGCAGTATTTT.

This rearrangement joins TRBV9 to TRBJ2-6; 7 bases line up with TRBD1. Germline V CDR1 and CDR2: SGDLS, YYNGEE. The CDR3 runs to 14 residues. J was trimmed by 4 bases and V by 3 bases; bases with no gene match: 1. The CDR3 sequence is CASSEGQGANVLTF. The CDR3 DNA reads TGTGCCAGCAGCGAGGGACAGGGGGCCAACGTCCTGACTTTC.

The rearrangement links TRBV27 to TRBJ1-2; D remains unclear. This CDR3 region has 15 residues. Trimming removed 5 bases at V and 0 bases at J, with 13 bases between. CDR1 and CDR2 (germline): MNHEY, SMNVEV (reference sequence). The CDR3 loop is CASSLRPGANYGYTF. The CDR3 DNA sequence: TGTGCCAGCAGTCTTCGGCCAGGAGCTAACTATGGCTACACCTTC.

This clone was seen only once. This sequence joins TRBV29-1 and TRBJ2-3, with D perhaps TRBD1 or TRBD2 (5 bases each). The CDR3 is 12 residues long. Germline V lookup: CDR1 SQVTM, CDR2 ANQGSEA. Trimming removed 6 bases at V and 6 bases at J, with 13 bases between. The CDR3 loop reads CSVRQGEDTQYF. CDR3 nucleotides: TGCAGCGTGAGGCAGGGAGAGGATACGCAGTATTTT.

The chain recombines TRBV19 with TRBJ1-2; TRBD1 agrees at 8 bases. Germline V gives CDR1 LNHDA, CDR2 SQIVND (reference sequence). The CDR3 extends over 16 amino acids. The V gene end was trimmed by 5 bases and the J gene end by 3 bases; junction bases not matched to a gene: 11. CDR3 DNA sequence: TGTGCCAGTAGTCCTAGACAGGGGTGGGGAGACTATGGCTACACCTTC. Translation gives CASSPRQGWGDYGYTF.

Only a few counts were recorded for this clone. The J gene is TRBJ1-6, the V gene TRBV7-6; D possibly corresponds to TRBD1 (5 bases). V lost 0 bases, J lost 4 bases, and 10 bases lay in between. Germline loops: CDR1 SGHVS, CDR2 FNYEAQ. This CDR3 is 16 amino acids long. The CDR3 sequence is CASSLARQPYNSPLHF. The CDR3 region has the DNA TGTGCCAGCAGCTTAGCGAGACAGCCTTATAATTCACCCCTCCACTTT. Full variable domain (remainder filled in from reference TRBV7-6 and TRBJ1-6): GAGVSQSPRYKVTKRGQDVALRCDPISGHVSLYWYRQALGQGPEFLTYFNYEAQQDKSGLPNDRFSAERPEGSISTLTIQRTEQRDSAMYRCASSLARQPYNSPLHFGNGTRLTVT.

The chain combines TRBV18 with TRBJ1-1; D is perhaps TRBD1 (5 bases). The CDR3 length is 12 residues. Trimming removed 2 bases from V and 7 bases from J, with 8 bases in between. CDR1 and CDR2 (germline): KGHSH, LQKENI. The CDR3 loop is CASSPGGSEAFF. In DNA, the CDR3 is TGTGCCAGCTCACCAGGGGGGAGTGAAGCTTTCTTT. Complete variable domain (other parts from reference TRBV18 and TRBJ1-1): NAGVMQNPRHLVRRRGQEARLRCSPMKGHSHVYWYRQLPEEGLKFMVYLQKENIIDESGMPKERFSAEFPKEGPSILRIQQVVRGDSAAYFCASSPGGSEAFFGQGTRLTVV.

The chain joins TRBV6-1 to TRBJ1-5, with unresolved D. Germline V gene sequence: CDR1 MNHNS, CDR2 SASEGT. V was pared by 7 bases and J by 7 bases, with 14 bases between. The CDR3 has 13 residues. The CDR3 coding sequence is TGTGCCAGCACCTGGACCGAAATCCAGCCCCAGCATTTT. It specifies CASTWTEIQPQHF.

V and J are TRBV10-2 and TRBJ2-7; D gene unclear. The ends were cut back, 6 bases at V and 2 bases at J, with 5 bases in the middle. The CDR3 runs to 11 residues. Per the germline V gene, CDR1 is WSHSY and CDR2 is SAAADI. As DNA, the CDR3 is TGCGCCAGCAGGGACGCCTACGAGCAGTACTTC. This codes for CASRDAYEQYF.

Comment on this clone: An end of the junction does not agree with germline; a read error may underlie this. The chain employs TRBV7-7 and TRBJ2-2; 11 nucleotides align to TRBD1. The CDR3 consists of 15 residues. CDR1 is SSHAT, CDR2 FNYEAQ, per germline (reference sequence). CDR3 bases: TGTGCTAGCAGCGTAGGACAGGGGGCAGGCGGGGAGCTGTTTTTT. As protein: CASSVGQGAGGELFF.

The chain links TRBV30 to TRBJ1-1; D perhaps matches TRBD1 (5 bases). CDR3 length: 13 amino acids. The germline gives CDR1 GTSNPN, CDR2 SVGIG (reference sequence). The V end was cut by 2 bases, the J end by 0 bases, with 7 bases between. In nucleotides, the CDR3 is TGTGCCTGGAGTCGGGACCTGAACACTGAAGCTTTCTTT. Its protein is CAWSRDLNTEAFF.

The chain combines TRBV6-6 with TRBJ2-7; D is uncertain. Trimming pared 7 bases from V and 0 bases from J, leaving 13 bases between. Per germline, CDR1 MNHNY and CDR2 SVGAGI (reference sequence). This CDR3 is 14 amino acids long. CDR3 DNA sequence: TGTGCCAGCATCGACGGCAGTAACTCCTACGAGCAGTACTTC. It translates to CASIDGSNSYEQYF.

The chain employs TRBV10-3 and TRBJ1-1; 7 nucleotides match TRBD1. The CDR3 runs to 14 residues. Germline V gene data show CDR1 as ENHRY and CDR2 as SYGVKD. The V segment lost 6 bases and the J segment 5 bases; nucleotides outside the gene matches: 9. The CDR3 is CAIRTGSDWTEAFF. As DNA, the CDR3 is TGTGCCATCAGGACAGGGTCAGATTGGACTGAAGCTTTCTTT.

The chain uses TRBV6-6 and TRBJ2-5, with D uncertain. The CDR3 is made up of 11 amino acids. CDR1 and CDR2 (germline): MNHNY, SVGAGI (reference sequence). The V gene lost 3 bases and the J gene lost 3 bases, with 2 bases spanning the gap. The DNA of the CDR3 is TGTGCCAGCAGTTATGAAGAGACCCAGTACTTC. This gives the protein CASSYEETQYF.

This clone was observed a single time. The rearrangement uses TRBV19 and TRBJ2-1, with a possible D match to TRBD2 (6 bases). The ends were cut back, 8 bases at V and 10 bases at J, with 12 bases in the middle. The CDR3 has 11 amino acids. The V gene's germline CDR1 is LNHDA and CDR2 SQIVND (reference sequence). The CDR3 bases are TGTGCCAGTTCCCGGGGACTCGAGCAGTTCTTC. This translates into CASSRGLEQFF.

This clone was seen a single time. The CDR3 DNA reads as TGTGCCAGCAGCCCGGGGACAGGTCGGGCTAACTATGGCTACACCTTC. It yields the protein CASSPGTGRANYGYTF. This rearrangement joins TRBV5-4 to TRBJ1-2; 8 positions match TRBD1. Germline CDR1 reads SGHNT; CDR2 reads YYREEE (reference sequence). V dropped 4 bases and J dropped 0; count of bases not matched to a gene: 8. This CDR3 is built from 16 residues.

This chain connects TRBV7-9 to TRBJ1-1; D is unclear. The CDR3 sequence is 15 residues long. Trimming shortened V by 1 base and J by 1 base, and 10 bases separated the two germline ends. Germline loops: CDR1 SEHNR, CDR2 FQNEAQ (reference sequence). The CDR3 DNA sequence: TGTGCCAGCAGCTTAGTAACCAAAAGGAACACTGAAGCTTTCTTT. This gives the protein CASSLVTKRNTEAFF.

This clone came up once. The rearrangement uses TRBV11-2 and TRBJ2-7, with D possibly being TRBD1 (6 bases). The CDR3 extends over 16 amino acids. The V and J ends lost 1 base and 0 bases respectively, with 13 bases between them. Germline CDR1 SGHAT, CDR2 FQNNGV. CDR3 in DNA: TGTGCCAGCAGCTTAGGCAGGGGACCTAGCTCCTACGAGCAGTACTTC. Its translation is CASSLGRGPSSYEQYF.

The genes are TRBV28 and TRBJ2-4; TRBD2 matches 8 bases. The CDR3 loop spans 13 amino acids. The germline CDR1 and CDR2 sequences are MDHEN and SYDVKM. V was clipped by 5 bases and J by 8 bases; unmatched bases: 5. CDR3 amino acids: CASSRAGADIQYF. In DNA, the CDR3 is TGTGCCAGCAGTCGAGCGGGGGCCGACATTCAGTACTTC.

V and J are TRBV19 and TRBJ2-7; the D is unclear. CDR1 is LNHDA, CDR2 SQIVND, per germline (reference sequence). Deletions cut 3 bases from V and 2 bases from J, with 8 bases between. The CDR3 totals 13 residues. The CDR3 coding sequence is TGTGCCAGTAGTATGGACGGCCCCTACGAGCAGTACTTC. Amino acid sequence: CASSMDGPYEQYF.